The rows below give T cell receptor beta chains drawn from one sample of a study of blood T cell repertoires in COVID-19. Some clones are missing from TCRdb's copy, which holds only in-frame ones; the method was immunoSEQ multiplex PCR. Of hundreds of thousands of clones in the sample, roughly 85% were seen once. Material for sequencing was peripheral blood. The receptor set was obtained from a human donor in a cohort sampled during active COVID-19. Both conserved end residues are part of each CDR3.

V	J	length	CDR3
TRBV28	TRBJ1-1	14	CASSQRRRNTEAFF
TRBV5-1	TRBJ2-6	15	CASSVQVPGANVLTF
TRBV3-1/TRBV3-2	TRBJ2-7	14	CASSQDRLAEEQYF
TRBV11-2	TRBJ2-5	13	CASSLYARETQYF
TRBV3-1/TRBV3-2	TRBJ1-2	15	CASSQEKTGFYGYTF
TRBV2	TRBJ2-5	16	CASRRGMGALTETQYF
TRBV10-3	TRBJ1-6	16	CAISESAGGYNSPLHF
TRBV7-9	TRBJ1-1	15	CASSWYRGRDTEAFF
TRBV12-5	TRBJ2-5	13	CASGLISRETQYF
TRBV27	TRBJ1-1	15	CASKPAGSPNTEAFF
TRBV2	TRBJ2-6	16	CASTRDFQSGANVLTF
TRBV3-1/TRBV3-2	TRBJ2-2	11	CASSSLGELFF
TRBV29-1	TRBJ1-1	15	CSVRGQGGGNTEAFF
TRBV28	TRBJ2-1	13	CASSGTVFNEQFF
TRBV24-1	TRBJ2-3	15	CATGVTSGSTDTQYF
TRBV5-8	TRBJ2-1	14	CATHGLRGGWEQFF
TRBV28	TRBJ2-1	12	CASSSAWSMQFF
TRBV4-3	TRBJ2-2	13	CASSLGSTGELFF
TRBV27	TRBJ2-3	14	CASSFYQGVHTQYF
TRBV24-1	TRBJ2-5	19	CATSGATSGRALDKETQYF
TRBV5-1	TRBJ2-3	18	CASSLEGPSGSLADTQYF
TRBV27	TRBJ2-1	13	CASRRGLGLAEFF
TRBV30	TRBJ2-7	15	CAWRPRGLGTYEQYF
TRBV5-4	TRBJ2-6	18	CASSLAFIAGGGANVLTF
TRBV5-8	TRBJ2-3	15	CASSFRSVLLDTQYF
TRBV3-1/TRBV3-2	TRBJ1-3	17	CASSRKVSGGSGNTIYF
TRBV28	TRBJ2-1	14	CASGSGGRYNEQFF
TRBV2	TRBJ2-7	16	CASMGGSGRASYEQYF
TRBV28	TRBJ1-2	13	CASSLGDTSRYTF
TRBV27	TRBJ2-5	15	CASSPSGYQQETQYF
TRBV7-9	TRBJ2-2	16	CASSVSGTGYTGELFF
TRBV12-3/TRBV12-4	TRBJ1-1	13	CASSLGQNTEAFF
TRBV6-1	TRBJ1-5	12	CAGGQAQQPQHF
TRBV7-2	TRBJ2-5	13	CASSAPLRQAQYF
TRBV6-2/TRBV6-3	TRBJ2-1	16	CASSTISGKGSNEQFF
TRBV12-3/TRBV12-4	TRBJ2-1	12	CASSLGRDEQFF
TRBV3-1/TRBV3-2	TRBJ2-2	14	CASSQGSRTGELFF
TRBV27	TRBJ1-6	14	CASSFYTDNSPLHF
TRBV7-5	TRBJ2-1	14	CARSFFGTNNEQFF
TRBV3-1/TRBV3-2	TRBJ1-4	12	CASSQLAEKLFF
TRBV19	TRBJ2-2	14	CASRTQGGTGELFF
TRBV2	TRBJ2-3	15	CASSEGLGARDTQYF
TRBV18	TRBJ1-4	13	CASSPRQTEKLFF